The rows below give T cell receptor beta chains drawn from one sample of a study of cytomegalovirus exposure and HLA in healthy donors. Assay: immunoSEQ multiplex PCR; the TCRdb copy retains only in-frame clones and omits some. The sample lists about 96,000 clones, 65% to 85% occurring once. Sequencing input: PBMCs. These receptor sequences come from a female donor in good health and CMV-seropositive. Each CDR3 is given with its conserved first and last residue. A D gene is named only where the DNA matches it firmly. Only some rows state a clone size, as once, few, many or a class for expanded clones.

clone_size: NA; j_call: TRBJ2-7; d_call: TRBD2; v_call: TRBV7-6; cdr3_nt: TGTGCCAGCAGCGTAAGTCTTAGCGGGAGGTGGTACTTC; cdr3_aa: CASSVSLSGRWYF
clone_size: NA; j_call: TRBJ1-5; d_call: NA; v_call: TRBV6-1; cdr3_nt: TGTGCCAGCAGTGCAGGGAATAGCAATCAGCCCCAGCATTTT; cdr3_aa: CASSAGNSNQPQHF
clone_size: once; j_call: TRBJ2-5; d_call: TRBD2; v_call: TRBV5-1; cdr3_nt: TGCGCCAGCAGCCCCTTTAGCGGGGGAGGTCGGACCCAGTACTTC; cdr3_aa: CASSPFSGGGRTQYF
clone_size: once; j_call: TRBJ2-3; d_call: NA; v_call: TRBV10-3; cdr3_nt: TGTGCCATCAGTGAGTCGGTTTGGGGCAACACAGATACGCAGTATTTT; cdr3_aa: CAISESVWGNTDTQYF
clone_size: NA; j_call: TRBJ1-3; d_call: TRBD1; v_call: TRBV2; cdr3_nt: TGTGCCAGCAGTGATCCCCTCACCGGGACAGCCGGAAACACCATATATTTT; cdr3_aa: CASSDPLTGTAGNTIYF
clone_size: NA; j_call: TRBJ1-4; d_call: NA; v_call: TRBV29-1; cdr3_nt: TGCAGCGCACGAACGCAGGAAAAACTGTTTTTT; cdr3_aa: CSARTQEKLFF
clone_size: few; j_call: TRBJ2-7; d_call: TRBD1; v_call: TRBV4-1; cdr3_nt: TGCGCCAGCAGCCAAGAAAGGACAGGGAGGCCCTACGAGCAGTACTTC; cdr3_aa: CASSQERTGRPYEQYF
clone_size: NA; j_call: TRBJ1-2; d_call: TRBD1; v_call: TRBV11-2; cdr3_nt: TGTGCCAGCAGCTTAGGGGACAGGGGCCCCTATGGCTACACCTTC; cdr3_aa: CASSLGDRGPYGYTF
clone_size: few; j_call: TRBJ2-3; d_call: NA; v_call: TRBV7-9; cdr3_nt: TGTGCCAGCAGCTCTTCCGGGGGAGATACGCAGTATTTT; cdr3_aa: CASSSSGGDTQYF
clone_size: NA; j_call: TRBJ2-1; d_call: NA; v_call: TRBV9; cdr3_nt: TGTGCCAGCAAAGGGGGGGCTCACAATGAGCAGTTCTTC; cdr3_aa: CASKGGAHNEQFF
clone_size: few; j_call: TRBJ1-2; d_call: TRBD1; v_call: TRBV28; cdr3_nt: TGTGCCAGCAGTTTGATCAGGGGGCATGGCTACACCTTC; cdr3_aa: CASSLIRGHGYTF
clone_size: NA; j_call: TRBJ2-7; d_call: NA; v_call: TRBV7-2; cdr3_nt: TGTGCCAGCAGCTTAGTGCCAGGGCAATCCTACGAGCAGTACTTC; cdr3_aa: CASSLVPGQSYEQYF
clone_size: NA; j_call: TRBJ1-1; d_call: NA; v_call: TRBV6-1; cdr3_nt: TGTGCCAGCAGTGCCTCAGGGAATCTGAACACTGAAGCTTTCTTT; cdr3_aa: CASSASGNLNTEAFF
clone_size: once; j_call: TRBJ1-5; d_call: TRBD1; v_call: TRBV7-2; cdr3_nt: TGTGCCAGCAGCTTAGCGACAGGGGATCAGCCCCAGCATTTT; cdr3_aa: CASSLATGDQPQHF
clone_size: NA; j_call: TRBJ2-5; d_call: TRBD1; v_call: TRBV6-5; cdr3_nt: TGTGCCAGCAGGACAGGGTTCGAGACCCAGTACTTC; cdr3_aa: CASRTGFETQYF
clone_size: NA; j_call: TRBJ1-6; d_call: NA; v_call: TRBV30; cdr3_nt: TGTGCCTGGAGTCACCACTTAATGTCAGGGGTCTCACCCCTCCACTTT; cdr3_aa: CAWSHHLMSGVSPLHF
clone_size: NA; j_call: TRBJ1-5; d_call: TRBD1; v_call: TRBV10-1; cdr3_nt: TGCGCCAGCAGTGACACAGGCCACAGGGGGGATGTAACTTGCAATCAGCCCCAGCATTTT; cdr3_aa: CASSDTGHRGDVTCNQPQHF
clone_size: NA; j_call: TRBJ2-1; d_call: TRBD2; v_call: TRBV7-2; cdr3_nt: TGTGCCAGCAGCCAAGAGGGGACTAGCGGGACTTATGAGCAGTTCTTC; cdr3_aa: CASSQEGTSGTYEQFF
clone_size: NA; j_call: TRBJ2-7; d_call: TRBD1; v_call: TRBV11-2; cdr3_nt: TGTGCCAGCAGCCACGGACAGGTCTACGAGCAGTACTTC; cdr3_aa: CASSHGQVYEQYF
clone_size: few; j_call: TRBJ2-1; d_call: NA; v_call: TRBV7-6; cdr3_nt: TGTGCCAGCAGCCCATGGCAGGGCTCCTACAATGAGCAGTTCTTC; cdr3_aa: CASSPWQGSYNEQFF
clone_size: NA; j_call: TRBJ2-2; d_call: NA; v_call: TRBV25-1; cdr3_nt: TGTGCCAGCAGTTGGGCGGGCCGGGGCGGGGAGCTGTTTTTT; cdr3_aa: CASSWAGRGGELFF
clone_size: NA; j_call: TRBJ2-5; d_call: NA; v_call: TRBV28; cdr3_nt: TGTGCCAGCAGTTTAGGGAGAGAGGAGACCCAGTACTTC; cdr3_aa: CASSLGREETQYF
clone_size: NA; j_call: TRBJ2-2; d_call: TRBD1; v_call: TRBV6-5; cdr3_nt: TGTGCCAGCAGTTATTCGCAGGGGGCGGGCGGGGAGCTGTTTTTT; cdr3_aa: CASSYSQGAGGELFF
clone_size: once; j_call: TRBJ2-1; d_call: NA; v_call: TRBV7-2; cdr3_nt: TGTGCCAGCAGCTTGCGCCTACAGGGCTCGGGCGAGCAGTTCTTC; cdr3_aa: CASSLRLQGSGEQFF
clone_size: NA; j_call: TRBJ1-5; d_call: NA; v_call: TRBV13; cdr3_nt: TGTGCCAGCAGCTTAGGCCGAGGGTTCAATCAGCCCCAGCATTTT; cdr3_aa: CASSLGRGFNQPQHF
clone_size: NA; j_call: TRBJ2-7; d_call: TRBD1; v_call: TRBV6-1; cdr3_nt: TGTGCCAGCAGTCCACCGACAGGGGGCGCCGAGCAGTACTTC; cdr3_aa: CASSPPTGGAEQYF
clone_size: NA; j_call: TRBJ1-1; d_call: NA; v_call: TRBV5-8; cdr3_nt: TGTGCCAGCAGCCACCGGGACTTGAACACTGAAGCTTTCTTT; cdr3_aa: CASSHRDLNTEAFF
clone_size: once; j_call: TRBJ2-3; d_call: TRBD2; v_call: TRBV7-7; cdr3_nt: TGTGCTAGCAGCTTAGAGTTTACTAGCGGCCCCACAGATACGCAGTATTTT; cdr3_aa: CASSLEFTSGPTDTQYF
clone_size: few; j_call: TRBJ2-7; d_call: TRBD1; v_call: TRBV5-1; cdr3_nt: TGCGCCAGCAGCTACGACAGGGGAACCTACGAGCAGTACTTC; cdr3_aa: CASSYDRGTYEQYF
clone_size: medium-sized; j_call: TRBJ1-3; d_call: NA; v_call: TRBV6-5; cdr3_nt: TGTGCCAGCAGTTCCTCGGGGAGCTCTGGAAACACCATATATTTT; cdr3_aa: CASSSSGSSGNTIYF
clone_size: few; j_call: TRBJ2-3; d_call: NA; v_call: TRBV7-9; cdr3_nt: TGTGCCAGCAGCGACACCCTCGAACGAGATACGCAGTATTTT; cdr3_aa: CASSDTLERDTQYF
clone_size: NA; j_call: TRBJ2-3; d_call: TRBD1; v_call: TRBV28; cdr3_nt: TGTGCCAGCAGTTATGGACAGGGGTTTAGCACAGATACGCAGTATTTT; cdr3_aa: CASSYGQGFSTDTQYF
clone_size: NA; j_call: TRBJ1-1; d_call: TRBD1; v_call: TRBV7-9; cdr3_nt: TGTGCCAGCAGCTCACCGACAGGGCCAAATGAAGCTTTCTTT; cdr3_aa: CASSSPTGPNEAFF
clone_size: NA; j_call: TRBJ1-5; d_call: NA; v_call: TRBV11-2; cdr3_nt: TGTGCCAGCAGCTTAGATATTGGGGCACACAATCAGCCCCAGCATTTT; cdr3_aa: CASSLDIGAHNQPQHF
clone_size: NA; j_call: TRBJ2-6; d_call: TRBD1; v_call: TRBV7-2; cdr3_nt: TGTGCCAGCAGCCCAGGGGGATCTCGGGCCAACGTCCTGACTTTC; cdr3_aa: CASSPGGSRANVLTF
clone_size: few; j_call: TRBJ2-7; d_call: NA; v_call: TRBV25-1; cdr3_nt: TGTGCCAGCACGGCGGGCTCCTACGAGCAGTACTTC; cdr3_aa: CASTAGSYEQYF
clone_size: NA; j_call: TRBJ2-7; d_call: TRBD2; v_call: TRBV20-1; cdr3_nt: TGCAGTGCCGGGAGGATCAACGAGCAGTACTTC; cdr3_aa: CSAGRINEQYF
clone_size: NA; j_call: TRBJ2-1; d_call: NA; v_call: TRBV4-3; cdr3_nt: TGCGCCAGCAGCCGGGCTGCTAGCAGGGAGCAGTTCTTC; cdr3_aa: CASSRAASREQFF
clone_size: NA; j_call: TRBJ2-7; d_call: NA; v_call: TRBV7-9; cdr3_nt: TGTGCCAGCAGCTCCGTCCTCTACGAGCAGTACTTC; cdr3_aa: CASSSVLYEQYF
clone_size: NA; j_call: TRBJ1-1; d_call: NA; v_call: TRBV25-1; cdr3_nt: TGTGCCAGCAGTGAAGGGAACGCGGGTGAAGCTTTCTTT; cdr3_aa: CASSEGNAGEAFF
clone_size: NA; j_call: TRBJ1-4; d_call: NA; v_call: TRBV7-2; cdr3_nt: TGTGCCAGCAGCTCTTTTAGTGAAAAACTGTTTTTT; cdr3_aa: CASSSFSEKLFF
clone_size: NA; j_call: TRBJ1-1; d_call: NA; v_call: TRBV6-6; cdr3_nt: TGTGCCAGCGGCCGGTATTTGGAGCCTGAAGCTTTCTTT; cdr3_aa: CASGRYLEPEAFF
clone_size: NA; j_call: TRBJ1-6; d_call: NA; v_call: TRBV9; cdr3_nt: TGTGCCAGCAGCGTAGCCCCGAGAGATAATTCACCCCTCCACTTT; cdr3_aa: CASSVAPRDNSPLHF
clone_size: NA; j_call: TRBJ1-2; d_call: TRBD1; v_call: TRBV15; cdr3_nt: TGTGCCACCCTTACTGACAGGGGCCACCCCACGGGTGGCTACACCTTC; cdr3_aa: CATLTDRGHPTGGYTF
clone_size: NA; j_call: TRBJ2-7; d_call: TRBD1; v_call: TRBV6-4; cdr3_nt: TGTGCCAGATTATCGGGACAGGGGGTCTACGAGCAGTACTTC; cdr3_aa: CARLSGQGVYEQYF
clone_size: NA; j_call: TRBJ2-5; d_call: NA; v_call: TRBV18; cdr3_nt: TGTGCCAGCTCACCACCTTCCAGCCAAGAGACCCAGTACTTC; cdr3_aa: CASSPPSSQETQYF
clone_size: few; j_call: TRBJ2-1; d_call: NA; v_call: TRBV2; cdr3_nt: TGTGCCAGCAGTGACAGGGTCTCCTACAATGAGCAGTTCTTC; cdr3_aa: CASSDRVSYNEQFF
clone_size: few; j_call: TRBJ2-1; d_call: NA; v_call: TRBV29-1; cdr3_nt: TGCAGCGTTGGGGGGCTAGCCGCCTACAATGAGCAGTTCTTC; cdr3_aa: CSVGGLAAYNEQFF
clone_size: NA; j_call: TRBJ2-3; d_call: TRBD2; v_call: TRBV7-2; cdr3_nt: TGTGCCAGCAGCTTAGTTGCGGGAGGAGGGACCGATACGCAGTATTTT; cdr3_aa: CASSLVAGGGTDTQYF
clone_size: NA; j_call: TRBJ1-1; d_call: TRBD1; v_call: TRBV29-1; cdr3_nt: TGCAGCGGTAGGACAGGGGGTGAAGCTTTCTTT; cdr3_aa: CSGRTGGEAFF
clone_size: once; j_call: TRBJ1-4; d_call: NA; v_call: TRBV28; cdr3_nt: TGTGCCAGCAGGGGAACGGGACACAATGAAAAACTGTTTTTT; cdr3_aa: CASRGTGHNEKLFF
clone_size: NA; j_call: TRBJ1-1; d_call: NA; v_call: TRBV28; cdr3_nt: TGTGCCATCAGACTGTTGAACACTGAAGCTTTCTTT; cdr3_aa: CAIRLLNTEAFF
clone_size: many; j_call: TRBJ2-3; d_call: NA; v_call: TRBV9; cdr3_nt: TGTGCCAGCAGCGTAGGGGAGGACTTAAGCACAGATACGCAGTATTTT; cdr3_aa: CASSVGEDLSTDTQYF
clone_size: few; j_call: TRBJ2-7; d_call: NA; v_call: TRBV29-1; cdr3_nt: TGCAGCGTACTCAGGAATTCGGTCGAGCAGTACTTC; cdr3_aa: CSVLRNSVEQYF
clone_size: NA; j_call: TRBJ1-2; d_call: NA; v_call: TRBV4-2; cdr3_nt: TGTGCCAGCAGCCAAGAGATGAGGCCGTATGGCTACACCTTC; cdr3_aa: CASSQEMRPYGYTF
clone_size: few; j_call: TRBJ2-7; d_call: TRBD2; v_call: TRBV11-2; cdr3_nt: TGTGCCAGCAGCTTCCAGCGGGAGGTTAGGAACGAGCAGTACTTC; cdr3_aa: CASSFQREVRNEQYF
clone_size: NA; j_call: TRBJ1-1; d_call: NA; v_call: TRBV7-9; cdr3_nt: TGTGCCAGCAGTCGGGGGGGAGGGAGCACTGAAGCTTTCTTT; cdr3_aa: CASSRGGGSTEAFF